This is a list of T cell receptor beta chains from one sample in a study of T cell responses to AZD1222 COVID-19 vaccine. Some clones are missing from TCRdb's copy, which holds only in-frame ones; the method was immunoSEQ multiplex PCR. Altogether around 180,000 clones are present, approximately 94% being singletons, with the ten largest covering 1.6%. The sample consisted of peripheral blood, taken 28 days after the second AZD1222 dose. The receptor source for this set is an adult who received the AZD1222 COVID-19 vaccine. Both conserved end residues are part of each CDR3. D genes are given only for firm matches. Not every row has a clone size; where given, it reads once, few, many or a size class.

length: 14
size: NA
V: TRBV6-4
J: TRBJ2-3
D: TRBD2
CDR3: CASSPRGVTDTQYF
DNA: TGTGCCAGCAGTCCCCGGGGGGTGACAGATACGCAGTATTTT

length: 14
size: NA
V: TRBV13
J: TRBJ1-1
D: NA
CDR3: CASSLWGMNTEAFF
DNA: TGTGCCAGCAGCTTGTGGGGAATGAACACTGAAGCTTTCTTT

length: 16
size: NA
V: TRBV7-2
J: TRBJ2-1
D: TRBD2
CDR3: CASSFGTSGFLNEQFF
DNA: TGTGCCAGCAGCTTTGGGACTAGCGGGTTTCTCAATGAGCAGTTCTTC

length: 17
size: NA
V: TRBV9
J: TRBJ1-2
D: NA
CDR3: CASSVDKDRAANYGYTF
DNA: TGTGCCAGCAGCGTAGACAAGGATAGGGCTGCTAACTATGGCTACACCTTC

length: 14
size: NA
V: TRBV10-2
J: TRBJ1-5
D: TRBD1
CDR3: CASSEQGADQPQHF
DNA: TGCGCCAGCAGCGAACAGGGGGCGGATCAGCCCCAGCATTTT

length: 14
size: NA
V: TRBV24-1
J: TRBJ1-2
D: TRBD1
CDR3: CATSDSDRDYGYTF
DNA: TGTGCCACCAGTGACTCCGACAGGGACTATGGCTACACCTTC

length: 13
size: NA
V: TRBV11-3
J: TRBJ1-5
D: NA
CDR3: CASSLGGYQPQHF
DNA: TGTGCCAGCAGCTTAGGGGGGTACCAGCCCCAGCATTTT

length: 14
size: once
V: TRBV13
J: TRBJ2-7
D: NA
CDR3: CASSLNPGAYEQYF
DNA: TGTGCCAGCAGCTTAAATCCAGGGGCGTACGAGCAGTACTTC

length: 12
size: NA
V: TRBV21-1
J: TRBJ2-3
D: NA
CDR3: CAWTGGTDTQYF
DNA: TGTGCCTGGACAGGGGGCACAGATACGCAGTATTTT

length: 14
size: NA
V: TRBV16
J: TRBJ1-5
D: TRBD1
CDR3: CASSQDRAGQPQHF
DNA: TGTGCCAGCAGCCAAGACAGGGCGGGGCAGCCCCAGCATTTT

length: 16
size: NA
V: TRBV11-2
J: TRBJ1-5
D: TRBD1
CDR3: CASSLEVGGAGQPQHF
DNA: TGTGCCAGCAGCTTAGAAGTAGGGGGCGCAGGGCAGCCCCAGCATTTT

length: 13
size: NA
V: TRBV30
J: TRBJ1-5
D: NA
CDR3: CAWRGRGNQPQHF
DNA: TGTGCCTGGAGGGGGCGAGGCAATCAGCCCCAGCATTTT

length: 16
size: once
V: TRBV12-5
J: TRBJ2-1
D: NA
CDR3: CASGGDGPSSYNEQFF
DNA: TGTGCTAGTGGTGGGGACGGACCCAGCTCCTACAATGAGCAGTTCTTC

length: 13
size: NA
V: TRBV7-2
J: TRBJ1-1
D: NA
CDR3: CASSLALIPEAFF
DNA: TGTGCCAGCAGCTTAGCACTTATCCCTGAAGCTTTCTTT

length: 15
size: NA
V: TRBV6-5
J: TRBJ1-3
D: TRBD1
CDR3: CASRGTGGWGNTIYF
DNA: TGTGCCAGCAGGGGGACAGGTGGATGGGGAAACACCATATATTTT

length: 16
size: NA
V: TRBV2
J: TRBJ1-2
D: TRBD1
CDR3: CASSLTGTGDYYGYTF
DNA: TGTGCCAGCAGTTTAACCGGGACAGGTGATTACTATGGCTACACCTTC

length: 13
size: NA
V: TRBV7-8
J: TRBJ1-1
D: NA
CDR3: CASSPDSLTEAFF
DNA: TGTGCCAGCAGCCCGGACAGTCTAACTGAAGCTTTCTTT

length: 12
size: NA
V: TRBV3-1/TRBV3-2
J: TRBJ2-1
D: NA
CDR3: CASSPTSYEQFF
DNA: TGTGCCAGCAGCCCGACTAGTTATGAGCAGTTCTTC

length: 14
size: NA
V: TRBV19
J: TRBJ1-2
D: NA
CDR3: CASTLGQTNYGYTF
DNA: TGTGCCAGTACTCTCGGGCAAACTAACTATGGCTACACCTTC

length: 11
size: once
V: TRBV30
J: TRBJ2-3
D: NA
CDR3: CAWSVEYTQYF
DNA: TGTGCCTGGAGTGTAGAGTATACGCAGTATTTT

length: 17
size: NA
V: TRBV18
J: TRBJ2-1
D: TRBD2
CDR3: CASSPPIAGVSGNEQFF
DNA: TGTGCCAGCTCACCACCGATAGCGGGGGTATCGGGCAATGAGCAGTTCTTC

length: 14
size: once
V: TRBV18
J: TRBJ1-6
D: NA
CDR3: CASSPPARNSPLHF
DNA: TGTGCCAGCTCACCACCGGCGAGAAATTCACCCCTCCACTTT

length: 17
size: NA
V: TRBV9
J: TRBJ2-7
D: TRBD2
CDR3: CASSDRAGLAGVAEQYF
DNA: TGTGCCAGCAGCGATCGGGCGGGACTAGCGGGGGTTGCGGAGCAGTACTTC